This T cell receptor beta chain was obtained from a study of blood T cell repertoires in COVID-19. Study as a whole: Samples taken during acute and convalescent COVID-19 were collected in the United States, Italy and Spain. PBMCs, B-cell-depleted T cells, or T cells were the source of the cDNA or gDNA that made up the material.

In the source study's methods: Scientists estimated how many nucleated cells there were by amplifying reference gene primers. Repertoires were generated with immunoSEQ multiplex PCR, while TCRdb's copy carries only in-frame clones and drops some. V, J and clone size derive from that table, while D and trimming were established from the DNA sequence. The sample consists of some 250,000 clones, around four fifths of them appearing once. Trimming took off 10 bases at V and 7 bases at J, with 7 bases between the two ends. This CDR3 has 10 amino acids. Germline loops: CDR1 SEHNR, CDR2 FQNEAQ (reference sequence).

The chain has TRBV7-9 and TRBJ2-2; D is undetermined. The clonotype comes from a man aged 40-55 years with active or convalescent COVID-19. Sequenced material: peripheral blood. The CDR3 protein is CATYFGELFF. CDR3 coding DNA: TGTGCCACCTATTTCGGGGAGCTGTTTTTT.